This section outlines one T cell receptor (beta chain) sequence together with its context. The sample comes from a study of OX40 agonist ivuxolimab in advanced cancers. CDR1 and CDR2 from the germline V gene are SEHNR and FQNEAQ (reference sequence). The CDR3 is 15 residues long. Trimming removed 3 bases at V and 4 bases at J, with 15 bases between. The assay was immunoSEQ multiplex PCR, and TCRdb's table has in-frame clones only and misses some. The sample lists fewer than 85,000 clones, under 95% occurring once. V is TRBV7-9 and J is TRBJ2-5, with D possibly being TRBD1 or TRBD2 (6 bases each). The specimen comprised CD4+ or CD8+ T cells sorted from blood, sampled in a trial of the OX40 agonist ivuxolimab. This receptor was taken from an adult with an advanced solid tumor such as melanoma, head and neck, liver or kidney cancer. CDR3 coding DNA: TGTGCCAGCAGCTTCGGGGGAGTAGGGGGAGAGACCCAGTACTTC. Amino acids: CASSFGGVGGETQYF.